This T cell receptor (beta chain) was captured in a study of CD8 T cells in ankylosing spondylitis. Study-wide findings and caveats: Earlier studies detected some motif variants in reactive arthritis synovial fluid and blood. Made up of 7 to 9 highly homologous variants, a TCR beta motif appeared characteristic of ankylosing spondylitis blood.

V shed 4 bases and J shed 0 bases, with 8 bases lying between them. The CDR3 has 14 amino acids. Germline CDR1 SGHDT, CDR2 YYEEEE. On this clonotype: Its antigen remains unknown.

TCRdb reanalysed the 5' RACE reads using MiXCR and keeps one entry per CDR3 protein. In the table there are 500,000 to 550,000 distinct CDR3 sequences, 9.5% to 15% of which are singletons. The sequence was obtained from a male donor with ankylosing spondylitis. The J gene is TRBJ1-5, the V gene TRBV5-6; unclear D gene. The sequencing input was blood, either unsorted or a sorted T cell fraction (not recorded which). The CDR3 nucleotides read TGTGCCAGCAGCAGGACGGATAGCAATCAGCCCCAGCATTTT. Translated: CASSRTDSNQPQHF.